Following are 17 T cell receptor beta chains from one sample sequenced in a study of shared clonotypes between healthy human individuals. Here immunoSEQ multiplex PCR was the method, and the copy in TCRdb shows in-frame clones only, minus some. This table holds about 120,000 clones, under 70% found once. Sequencing was performed on memory CD8+ T cells sorted from blood. The subset denotes: CD45RO+ cells pooled with CCR7-negative TemRA cells. Receptor source: a woman aged 25 to 45 in good health.

Note on this clone: The same CDR3 can be traced to other DNA sequences in this sample. The V call is TRBV5-1, the J call TRBJ1-5; 7 bases map to TRBD1. The V segment lost 0 bases and the J segment 7 bases; nucleotides outside the gene matches: 4. The germline V gene has CDR1 SGHRS and CDR2 YFSETQ. This CDR3 is built from 14 residues. CDR3 bases: TGCGCCAGCAGCTTGGAGGGAGGGGGCCAGCCCCAGCATTTT. Protein sequence: CASSLEGGGQPQHF.

The chain employs TRBV27 and TRBJ2-3, with a tentative D call TRBD2 (7 bases). Germline loops: CDR1 MNHEY, CDR2 SMNVEV (reference sequence). The germline V and J ends were trimmed by 10 bases and 3 bases, with 17 bases remaining between them. This CDR3 is built from 14 residues. The CDR3 protein is CATFTGGPTDTQYF. As DNA, the CDR3 is TGTGCCACCTTTACCGGGGGGCCGACAGATACGCAGTATTTT.

The V and J genes are TRBV5-1 and TRBJ1-4, with 7 bases that match TRBD1. The V gene end was trimmed by 4 bases and the J gene end by 8 bases; junction bases not matched to a gene: 8. In germline, CDR1 is SGHRS, CDR2 YFSETQ. The CDR3 sequence is 14 residues long. The CDR3 here is CASSTGQAAEKLFF. The CDR3 coding sequence is TGCGCCAGCAGCACCGGACAGGCGGCGGAAAAACTGTTTTTT.

The chain is built from TRBV6-4 and TRBJ2-3; 12 nucleotides line up with TRBD1. The CDR3 sequence is 17 residues long. Germline values: CDR1 MRHNA, CDR2 SNTAGT. The V segment lost 3 bases and the J segment 5 bases; nucleotides outside the gene matches: 9. The CDR3 nucleotides are TGTGCCAGCAGTGAACAACCGGGACAGGGGGCGGGAGATACGCAGTATTTT. Its protein product is CASSEQPGQGAGDTQYF.

The chain has TRBV28 and TRBJ1-2; D ambiguous. V was clipped by 8 bases and J by 0 bases, with 10 bases between them. Germline values: CDR1 MDHEN, CDR2 SYDVKM. The length of the CDR3 is 13 residues. The CDR3: CASFRGTNYGYTF. CDR3 DNA sequence: TGTGCCAGCTTCCGCGGAACTAACTATGGCTACACCTTC.

This rearrangement joins TRBV28 to TRBJ2-1; D gene unclear. Germline loops: CDR1 MDHEN, CDR2 SYDVKM. The CDR3 consists of 14 residues. V shed 8 bases and J shed 0 bases, with 11 bases lying between them. The chain's CDR3 is CASAVLSSYNEQFF. DNA for the CDR3: TGTGCCAGCGCTGTACTCAGCTCCTACAATGAGCAGTTCTTC.

The chain carries TRBV7-9 and TRBJ2-1; TRBD2 agrees at 9 bases. Germline CDR1 reads SEHNR; CDR2 reads FQNEAQ (reference sequence). The CDR3 contains 16 residues. The trim removed 4 bases at V and 0 bases at J, leaving 4 bases unmatched. The CDR3 region has the DNA TGTGCCAGCAGCTCGACTAGCGGCCCCTCCTACAATGAGCAGTTCTTC. Encoded protein: CASSSTSGPSYNEQFF. Using reference TRBV7-9 and TRBJ2-1 for the parts outside the CDR3, the full variable domain is DTGVSQNPRHKITKRGQNVTFRCDPISEHNRLYWYRQTLGQGPEFLTYFQNEAQLEKSRLLSDRFSAERPKGSFSTLEIQRTEQGDSAMYLCASSSTSGPSYNEQFFGPGTRLTVL.

This chain connects TRBV5-6 to TRBJ2-7; 7 bases match TRBD1. This CDR3 spans 16 amino acids. CDR1 and CDR2 (germline): SGHDT, YYEEEE. Losses at the gene ends were 6 bases for V and 3 bases for J; bases not matched to a gene: 15. The CDR3 DNA follows: TGTGCCAGCACGGTAACGGGACAGCTATACCTCTACGAGCAGTACTTC. Translated: CASTVTGQLYLYEQYF.

V and J are TRBV2 and TRBJ2-3; no firm D call. CDR1 is SNHLY and CDR2 is FYNNEI in the germline V gene. The CDR3 spans 13 residues. The germline V and J ends were trimmed by 3 bases and 6 bases, with 10 bases remaining between them. CDR3: CASSDPPLDTQYF. The CDR3, as DNA: TGTGCCAGCAGTGACCCGCCGTTGGATACGCAGTATTTT.

The sample holds a few counts of this clone. The chain couples TRBV5-1 to TRBJ2-3, with no clear D. This CDR3 spans 21 amino acids. Trimming stripped 0 bases from V and 8 bases from J, with 34 bases between. Germline V lookup: CDR1 SGHRS, CDR2 YFSETQ. CDR3 nucleotide sequence: TGCGCCAGCAGCTTGGCCTTCCCGGCGGTCCTCCCCCGGGCCCGGTTTGGTACGCAGTATTTT. It yields the protein CASSLAFPAVLPRARFGTQYF.

V usage is TRBV14 and J usage is TRBJ1-1; D not resolved. The V end lost 1 base, the J end lost 4 bases, and 7 bases lay between the germline ends. Germline assignment: CDR1 SGHDN and CDR2 FVKESK. This CDR3 is 13 amino acids long. CDR3 nucleotide sequence: TGTGCCAGCAGCCAAGTAATGGGCACTGAAGCTTTCTTT. Protein product: CASSQVMGTEAFF. The full variable domain, its missing parts supplied by reference TRBV14 and TRBJ1-1, is EAGVTQFPSHSVIEKGQTVTLRCDPISGHDNLYWYRRVMGKEIKFLLHFVKESKQDESGMPNNRFLAERTGGTYSTLKVQPAELEDSGVYFCASSQVMGTEAFFGQGTRLTVV.

The chain links TRBV10-3 to TRBJ2-3; 9 bases are a match to TRBD2. This CDR3 is 17 amino acids long. CDR1 ENHRY and CDR2 SYGVKD come from the germline V gene. Trimming took 0 bases from V and 2 from J; bases not matched to a gene: 6. Here the CDR3 reads CAISESISSGTTDTQYF. The CDR3 DNA follows: TGTGCCATCAGTGAGTCGATTTCTAGCGGGACCACAGATACGCAGTATTTT.

The chain is built from TRBV5-1 and TRBJ2-1; the match to TRBD2 covers 8 bases. In germline, CDR1 is SGHRS, CDR2 YFSETQ. The CDR3 length is 15 residues. Trimming at V came to 4 bases and at J to 0 bases, leaving 3 bases not matched to a gene. This CDR3 reads CASSKGTSSYNEQFF. The CDR3 region has the DNA TGCGCCAGCAGCAAAGGGACTAGCTCCTACAATGAGCAGTTCTTC.

This clone was counted once. The V call is TRBV6-5, the J call TRBJ1-1; D is uncertain. Germline-derived CDR1 and CDR2 are MNHEY and SVGAGI. This CDR3 contains 13 residues. The ends were cut back, 1 base at V and 2 bases at J, with 5 bases in the middle. The CDR3 sequence is CASSYWGNTEAFF. CDR3 nucleotide sequence: TGTGCCAGCAGTTACTGGGGAAACACTGAAGCTTTCTTT.

The CDR3 DNA sequence: TGCGCCAGCAGCTTGGGGGGGTGGCTTTGGACCTACGAGCAGTACTTC. It encodes CASSLGGWLWTYEQYF. The chain is built from TRBV5-1 and TRBJ2-7, with D perhaps being TRBD1 or TRBD2 (5 bases each). Per germline, CDR1 SGHRS and CDR2 YFSETQ. CDR3 size: 16 residues. V was trimmed by 0 bases and J by 2 bases, leaving 15 bases between them.

The gene calls are TRBV7-9 and TRBJ2-1; 9 bases match TRBD2. Germline CDR1 is SEHNR and CDR2 is FQNEAQ (reference sequence). This CDR3 has 16 residues. The V and J ends lost 1 base and 2 bases, in that order; junction bases with no gene match: 3. Written as DNA, the CDR3 is TGTGCCAGCAGCTTAGTCGCGGGAGGGCCCTACAATGAGCAGTTCTTC. Protein sequence: CASSLVAGGPYNEQFF.

V is TRBV5-4 and J is TRBJ2-5; no definite D call. The CDR3 length is 14 residues. From germline, CDR1 is SGHNT and CDR2 YYREEE (reference sequence). The V end lost 4 bases, the J end lost 2 bases, and 12 bases lay between the germline ends. The CDR3 is CASSPGLSQETQYF. The DNA of the CDR3 is TGTGCCAGCAGCCCGGGTTTATCTCAAGAGACCCAGTACTTC.